The 3 T cell receptor beta chains given below trace back to one sample, sequenced in a study of cytomegalovirus exposure and HLA in healthy donors. PCR primers comprised 60 Vbeta and 13 Jbeta primers. Clones were read by immunoSEQ multiplex PCR, and TCRdb kept only the in-frame ones, dropping some. The sample lists 75,000 or so clones, 70% to 75% occurring once. The sequenced sample consisted of PBMCs. These receptors originate from a woman in her twenties or thirties in good health and CMV-seropositive.

This chain connects TRBV7-2 to TRBJ2-1; no firm D call. The V end lost 5 bases, the J end lost 9 bases, and 11 bases lay between the germline ends. The CDR3 loop spans 12 amino acids. Germline CDR1 and CDR2: SGHTA and FQGNSA. CDR3 sequence (DNA): TGTGCCAGCAGCCCAACGCTAAGTGAGCAGTTCTTC. Protein product: CASSPTLSEQFF. The entire variable domain, with the rest obtained from reference TRBV7-2 and TRBJ2-1, is as follows: GAGVSQSPSNKVTEKGKDVELRCDPISGHTALYWYRQSLGQGLEFLIYFQGNSAPDKSGLPSDRFSAERTGGSVSTLTIQRTQQEDSAVYLCASSPTLSEQFFGPGTRLTVL.

CDR3 protein: CATTSNRATNEKLFF. The DNA of the CDR3 is TGTGCCACCACCTCTAACCGTGCAACTAATGAAAAACTGTTTTTT. The V call is TRBV7-2, the J call TRBJ1-4, with no clear D. The germline V and J ends were trimmed by 10 bases and 0 bases, with 15 bases remaining between them. The CDR3 length is 15 residues. Per the germline V gene, CDR1 is SGHTA and CDR2 is FQGNSA.

This rearrangement joins TRBV9 to TRBJ1-2; TRBD1 is a possible D gene (5 bases). V was cut by 2 bases and J by 7 bases, with 18 bases left in between. The CDR3 is made up of 15 amino acids. Germline V gene data show CDR1 as SGDLS and CDR2 as YYNGEE. The DNA of the CDR3 is TGTGCCAGCAGCGTCGGGGGGAGGGCACGGAGTGGCTACACCTTC. It is translated as CASSVGGRARSGYTF.